These 17 T cell receptor beta chains were sequenced from one sample in a study of monozygotic twins with inflammatory bowel disease. TCRdb reprocessed the 5' RACE reads and keeps a single row for each CDR3 protein, giving no DNA. Its listing shows about 380,000 distinct CDR3 sequences. The sequenced material came from blood. The receptors derive from a human donor with ulcerative colitis or Crohn's disease, or a healthy co-twin of an affected twin (not recorded which).

This sequence joins TRBV19 and TRBJ1-2. Germline CDR1 is LNHDA and CDR2 is SQIVND (reference sequence). The CDR3 totals 14 residues. The chain's CDR3 is CASTPSGGNYGYTF.

This chain joins TRBV7-8 and TRBJ2-7; the TCRdb call, TRBD1, lacks DNA for checking. The CDR3 runs 16 residues. CDR1 and CDR2 from the germline V gene are SGHVS and FQNEAQ. The CDR3 is CASSLVWGPTHYEQYF.

The J gene is TRBJ1-1, the V gene TRBV7-6. The CDR3 loop spans 13 amino acids. The germline V gene has CDR1 SGHVS and CDR2 FNYEAQ. The CDR3 spells CASSIDENTEAFF.

This chain joins TRBV19 and TRBJ2-5; the TCRdb D gene call, TRBD1, has no DNA to confirm it. The germline CDR1 and CDR2 sequences are LNHDA and SQIVND (reference sequence). This CDR3 is 14 amino acids long. CDR3 residues: CASSIGPLGETQYF.

The rearrangement uses TRBV6-1 and TRBJ1-2; checking the TCRdb D call of TRBD1 is not possible without DNA. The CDR3 contains 17 residues. The germline V gene encodes CDR1 MNHNS and CDR2 SASEGT. CDR3 region: CASSPGTGVSFSYGYTF.

The rearrangement links TRBV11-2 to TRBJ2-7; the D call from TCRdb, TRBD1, cannot be confirmed without DNA. The CDR3 extends over 16 amino acids. CDR1 is SGHAT and CDR2 is FQNNGV in the germline V gene. The CDR3 sequence is CASSDRGFGISYEQYF.

The V and J genes are TRBV12-3 or TRBV12-4 and TRBJ1-1; TCRdb's D gene call, TRBD1, goes unchecked for lack of DNA. This CDR3 is 15 amino acids long. This CDR3 reads CASSFRNRGSTEAFF.

The chain combines TRBV5-1 with TRBJ1-5. Germline-derived CDR1 and CDR2 are SGHRS and YFSETQ. The length of the CDR3 is 13 residues. The chain's CDR3 is CASSLRSNQSQHF.

This chain joins TRBV7-2 and TRBJ1-2; as DNA is missing, the TRBD1 call by TCRdb cannot be tested. This CDR3 comprises 14 residues. Germline loops: CDR1 SGHTA, CDR2 FQGNSA. The CDR3 sequence is CASSGRVLRYGYTF.

The chain carries TRBV24-1 and TRBJ2-2; lacking DNA, the TRBD1 call made by TCRdb goes unchecked. The CDR3 totals 14 residues. Germline CDR1 reads KGHDR; CDR2 reads SFDVKD. The CDR3: CATSDSVPSGELFF.

The chain couples TRBV7-6 to TRBJ2-5; TCRdb's D gene call, TRBD2, goes unchecked for lack of DNA. Germline V CDR1 and CDR2: SGHVS, FNYEAQ. CDR3 size: 12 residues. Here the CDR3 reads CAAGGGVETQYF.

The chain joins TRBV12-3 or TRBV12-4 to TRBJ2-3; TCRdb returns TRBD1, unconfirmable since there is no DNA. The CDR3 loop spans 15 amino acids. The CDR3 here is CASSLDRLSTDTQYF.

The rearrangement links TRBV5-1 to TRBJ2-7; TCRdb indicates TRBD2, and absent DNA this call remains unverified. CDR3 length equals 15 residues. Germline lookup yields CDR1 SGHRS and CDR2 YFSETQ. This CDR3 reads CASRSEGGVYYEQYF.

The chain has TRBV6-1 and TRBJ2-2; TCRdb designates TRBD1, a call that cannot be tested without DNA. Germline V CDR1 and CDR2: MNHNS, SASEGT. CDR3 length: 15 residues. CDR3 protein: CASGVGGLNTGELFF.

The chain couples TRBV5-1 to TRBJ2-1. This CDR3 spans 14 amino acids. The germline gives CDR1 SGHRS, CDR2 YFSETQ. CDR3 in amino acids: CASSLVRPEYEQFF.

V and J are TRBV29-1 and TRBJ2-3; TCRdb outputs TRBD1, but without DNA this stays unchecked. Per germline, CDR1 SQVTM and CDR2 ANQGSEA. This CDR3 is 11 amino acids long. The CDR3 sequence: CSLSPGQANLF.

V and J are TRBV7-3 and TRBJ1-6; without DNA, the TCRdb call of TRBD1 cannot be checked. Germline values: CDR1 SGHTA, CDR2 FQGTGA. This CDR3 region has 14 residues. The CDR3 region is CASSQQGINSPLHF.